This TCR beta chain was identified in a study of blood T cell repertoires in COVID-19. Study-level information: COVID-19 samples, acute and convalescent, were from the United States, Italy and Spain. T cells, B-cell-depleted T cells, or PBMCs supplied cDNA or gDNA.

Trimming pared 5 bases from V and 6 bases from J, leaving 10 bases between. The CDR3 length is 13 residues. Original methodology: Cell counts per sample came from amplifying reference gene primers. Assay: immunoSEQ multiplex PCR; the TCRdb copy retains only in-frame clones and omits some. Clonal size and the V and J genes are those of that table, whereas D and trimming came from the DNA. The repertoire holds just over 85,000 clones, with approximately 90% as singletons. The chain recombines TRBV12-3 or TRBV12-4 with TRBJ2-2; D is possibly TRBD2 (5 bases). The sequence derives from a man aged 50-59 years with acute or convalescent COVID-19. The sample comprised peripheral blood. The CDR3 coding sequence is TGTGCCAGCAGTCCCGAGGGTTCCGGGGAGCTGTTTTTT. Translation gives CASSPEGSGELFF.